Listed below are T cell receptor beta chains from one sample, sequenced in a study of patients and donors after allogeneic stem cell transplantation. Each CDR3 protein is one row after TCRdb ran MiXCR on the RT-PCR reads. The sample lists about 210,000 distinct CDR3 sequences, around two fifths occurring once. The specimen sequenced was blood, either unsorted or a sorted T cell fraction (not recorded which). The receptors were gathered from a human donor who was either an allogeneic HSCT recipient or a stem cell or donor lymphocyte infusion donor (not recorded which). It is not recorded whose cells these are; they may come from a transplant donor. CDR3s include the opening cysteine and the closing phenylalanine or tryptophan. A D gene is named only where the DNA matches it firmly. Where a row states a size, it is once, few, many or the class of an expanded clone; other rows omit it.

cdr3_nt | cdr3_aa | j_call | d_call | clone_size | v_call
TGTGCCAGCAGTCCCCTCCAGGGGGGATTTAATTCACCCCTCCACTTT | CASSPLQGGFNSPLHF | TRBJ1-6 | TRBD1 | - | TRBV27
TGCAGTGCTCAAGATCGAGTGAACACTGAAGCTTTCTTT | CSAQDRVNTEAFF | TRBJ1-1 | - | - | TRBV20-1
TGTGCCAGCAGCTTGAGATGGCCCAAGTATGGCTACACCTTC | CASSLRWPKYGYTF | TRBJ1-2 | - | - | TRBV12-3/TRBV12-4
TGTGCCAGCAGCTTAGAGGGGGCTAACGCCAAAAACATTCAGTACTTC | CASSLEGANAKNIQYF | TRBJ2-4 | TRBD1 | - | TRBV7-2
TGTGCCAGCAGTTACGGGGCGACATTGAACACTGAAGCTTTCTTT | CASSYGATLNTEAFF | TRBJ1-1 | - | few | TRBV6-2/TRBV6-3
TGTGCCAGCAGCCCTACGTTGAATCAGCCCCAGCATTTT | CASSPTLNQPQHF | TRBJ1-5 | - | - | TRBV3-1
TGCGCCAGCAGCCAACAGTTAGGGAATCAGCCCCAGCATTTT | CASSQQLGNQPQHF | TRBJ1-5 | - | few | TRBV4-3
TGTGCCAGCAGACCCTCAGGATACTATGGCTACACCTTC | CASRPSGYYGYTF | TRBJ1-2 | - | few | TRBV6-5
TGTGCCAGCAGTTACCAGGGAAAAGGGAACACTGAAGCTTTCTTT | CASSYQGKGNTEAFF | TRBJ1-1 | - | - | TRBV6-2/TRBV6-3
TGCGCCAGCAGCTTGACGGAGGAGTACGAGCAGTACTTC | CASSLTEEYEQYF | TRBJ2-7 | - | few | TRBV5-1
TGTGCCAGCAGCCTCCTTGACTCCGGGATCGACAATGAGCAGTTCTTC | CASSLLDSGIDNEQFF | TRBJ2-1 | - | - | TRBV7-9
TGCAGCGTCGCCCGCTTAGTGGACCCCTACGAGCAGTACTTC | CSVARLVDPYEQYF | TRBJ2-7 | - | - | TRBV29-1
TGTGCCAGCAGCCGTGGGACAGGGAAAGCCGGGGAGCTGTTTTTT | CASSRGTGKAGELFF | TRBJ2-2 | TRBD1 | - | TRBV6-5
TGTGCCAGCAGTTTAGAGGGGGGAGAGACCCAGTACTTC | CASSLEGGETQYF | TRBJ2-5 | - | - | TRBV12-3/TRBV12-4
TGTGCCAGCAGCCCGGTAGTCGGTTCTGGAAACACCATATATTTT | CASSPVVGSGNTIYF | TRBJ1-3 | - | - | TRBV3-1
TGTGCCAGCAGCGTAGGGGCGCGAATGAACACTGAAGCTTTCTTT | CASSVGARMNTEAFF | TRBJ1-1 | - | few | TRBV9
TGCAGTGCAACTACAGGGGGCTTGACTGAAGCTTTCTTT | CSATTGGLTEAFF | TRBJ1-1 | TRBD1 | - | TRBV20-1
TGTGCCAGCAGTTGGACAGACGAGATCACAGATACGCAGTATTTT | CASSWTDEITDTQYF | TRBJ2-3 | - | - | TRBV6-4
TGCAGTGCTAGAGGGCAGAACAGGTACGAGCAGTACTTC | CSARGQNRYEQYF | TRBJ2-7 | - | - | TRBV20-1
TGTGCCATCAGTGAGGGCGTGAGGACAATGGCTTTCTTT | CAISEGVRTMAFF | TRBJ1-1 | - | - | TRBV10-3
TGCAGTGCTAGAGTGCAGGGGGGAGGCTACACCTTC | CSARVQGGGYTF | TRBJ1-2 | TRBD1 | few | TRBV20-1
TGTGCCAGCTCCCCGGGGACACGCCAAGAGACCCAGTACTTC | CASSPGTRQETQYF | TRBJ2-5 | - | - | TRBV18
TGTGCCAGCAACGGGGCGACTGACAGGGGCAATCAGCCCCAGCATTTT | CASNGATDRGNQPQHF | TRBJ1-5 | TRBD1 | - | TRBV6-6
TGCGCCAGCAGCCATATAGACTATGGCTACACCTTC | CASSHIDYGYTF | TRBJ1-2 | - | - | TRBV4-1
TGTGCCAGCAGTCTCGGGCAGGGAGGGGATAGCAATCAGCCCCAGCATTTT | CASSLGQGGDSNQPQHF | TRBJ1-5 | - | few | TRBV6-6
TGTGCCAGCAGCTTAGAGGGGGGATCCGAAGCTTTCTTT | CASSLEGGSEAFF | TRBJ1-1 | - | few | TRBV7-9
TGTGCCTGGAGTTTCCGTTACAGGGGAAGCTCCTACAATGAGCAGTTCTTC | CAWSFRYRGSSYNEQFF | TRBJ2-1 | TRBD1 | - | TRBV30
TGTGCCAGCAGTTTATTGGGGACAGGGGGCAATCAGCCCCAGCATTTT | CASSLLGTGGNQPQHF | TRBJ1-5 | TRBD1 | - | TRBV27
TGTGCCAGCAGCTTAAAGGGGGATTATGGCTACACCTTC | CASSLKGDYGYTF | TRBJ1-2 | - | - | TRBV5-1
TGTGCCAGCAGCACCAGGGGTGGGCCCTATAATTCACCCCTCCACTTT | CASSTRGGPYNSPLHF | TRBJ1-6 | - | few | TRBV7-2
TGCAGTGCTAGAGATCCCCCAGGGGGCTTCTACAATGAGCAGTTCTTC | CSARDPPGGFYNEQFF | TRBJ2-1 | TRBD1 | few | TRBV20-1
TGTGCCAGCAGCTACGGAGCAGGGACAAGCTCACCCCTCCACTTT | CASSYGAGTSSPLHF | TRBJ1-6 | - | - | TRBV7-9
TGTGCCAGCAGTTTATTGCAGGGGCAGCCCCAGCATTTT | CASSLLQGQPQHF | TRBJ1-5 | - | - | TRBV27
TGTGCCAGCAGCCAAGTACCGGAGGGCTATGGCTACACCTTC | CASSQVPEGYGYTF | TRBJ1-2 | - | few | TRBV14
TGCGCCAGCAGCCAAGATGGGACAGGGGCGTCCTACGAGCAGTACTTC | CASSQDGTGASYEQYF | TRBJ2-7 | TRBD1 | - | TRBV4-1
TGCAGTGCTAGAGCGGGGCTTGGCTACACCTTC | CSARAGLGYTF | TRBJ1-2 | - | few | TRBV20-1
TGTGCCAGCAGCTTAGGCGGATGGACAGGGGGGCTACCTATTAATTCACCCCTCCACTTT | CASSLGGWTGGLPINSPLHF | TRBJ1-6 | TRBD1 | once | TRBV7-2
TGTGCCAGCAGTTTAGGAGGGGATAGCAATCAGCCCCAGCATTTT | CASSLGGDSNQPQHF | TRBJ1-5 | - | many | TRBV28
TGTGCCAGCAGTTTCGGAGGGTTCTTTGAAGCTTTCTTT | CASSFGGFFEAFF | TRBJ1-1 | - | many | TRBV12-3/TRBV12-4
TGCAGCGCGGGGCCCAGGCACGAGCAGTACTTC | CSAGPRHEQYF | TRBJ2-7 | - | few | TRBV29-1
TGTGCCAGCAGTTTAACGGACTCGCGGGAGCAGTACTTC | CASSLTDSREQYF | TRBJ2-7 | - | - | TRBV28
TGCAGCGGCTTCTCTGGAAACACCATATATTTT | CSGFSGNTIYF | TRBJ1-3 | - | - | TRBV29-1
TGTGCCAGCAGCGAGGGGACGAGTCTCGCCGGGGAGCTGTTTTTT | CASSEGTSLAGELFF | TRBJ2-2 | - | - | TRBV9
TGTGCCAGCAGCCCCTGGGGACGTATCTCTGGAAACACCATATATTTT | CASSPWGRISGNTIYF | TRBJ1-3 | - | few | TRBV5-8
TGTGCCAGCAGCTTAAATCCAGCGGGGCTCCAAGAGACCCAGTACTTC | CASSLNPAGLQETQYF | TRBJ2-5 | TRBD2 | - | TRBV7-3
TGTGCCAGCAGCTTCGTTGGGATCCAAGAGACCCAGTACTTC | CASSFVGIQETQYF | TRBJ2-5 | - | - | TRBV13
TGTGCCAGCAGTACACCGGGGGTAGCCAAAAACATTCAGTACTTC | CASSTPGVAKNIQYF | TRBJ2-4 | - | - | TRBV28